One and the same sample provided the 2 T cell receptor beta chains below, sequenced in a study of cytomegalovirus exposure and HLA in healthy donors. PCR was performed using 60 Vbeta and 13 Jbeta primers. Produced via immunoSEQ multiplex PCR; TCRdb's table is partial and in-frame only. The data show about 160,000 clones, about 85% seen once. Sequenced material: PBMCs. The source is a boy younger than 10 in good health and CMV-seronegative.

A single count supports this clone. The chain couples TRBV28 to TRBJ1-2, with D possibly TRBD1 on 5 matching bases. The germline V gene encodes CDR1 MDHEN and CDR2 SYDVKM. Trimming pared 6 bases from V and 5 bases from J, leaving 19 bases between. This CDR3 has 15 amino acids. CDR3 nucleotides: TGTGCCAGCAGCCACCCGGCAGGGAGGTATTATGGCTACACCTTC. This sequence encodes CASSHPAGRYYGYTF.

This clone was counted once. The V call is TRBV7-9, the J call TRBJ2-7, with 9 bases lining up with TRBD1. With V trimmed by 5 bases and J by 5 bases, 10 bases remained unmatched. This CDR3 spans 15 amino acids. Germline CDR1 reads SEHNR; CDR2 reads FQNEAQ (reference sequence). The CDR3 loop reads CASSPSPGQGNEQYF. CDR3 bases: TGTGCCAGCAGCCCATCCCCGGGACAGGGTAACGAGCAGTACTTC.